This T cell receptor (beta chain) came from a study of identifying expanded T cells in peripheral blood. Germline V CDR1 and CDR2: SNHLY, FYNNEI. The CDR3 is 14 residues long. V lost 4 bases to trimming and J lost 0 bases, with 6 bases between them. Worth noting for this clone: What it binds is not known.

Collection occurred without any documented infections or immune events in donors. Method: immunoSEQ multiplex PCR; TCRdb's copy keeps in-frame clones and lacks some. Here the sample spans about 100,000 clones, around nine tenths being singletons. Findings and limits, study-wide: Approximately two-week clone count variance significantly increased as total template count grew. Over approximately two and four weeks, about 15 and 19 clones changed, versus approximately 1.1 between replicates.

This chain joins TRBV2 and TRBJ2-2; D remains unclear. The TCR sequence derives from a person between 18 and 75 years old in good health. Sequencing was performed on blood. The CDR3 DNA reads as TGTGCCAGCAGTGTCACAGCGAACACCGGGGAGCTGTTTTTT. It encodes CASSVTANTGELFF. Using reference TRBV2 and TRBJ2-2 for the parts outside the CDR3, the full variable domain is EPEVTQTPSHQVTQMGQEVILRCVPISNHLYFYWYRQILGQKVEFLVSFYNNEISEKSEIFDDQFSVERPDGSNFTLKIRSTKLEDSAMYFCASSVTANTGELFFGEGSRLTVL.